Listed below are T cell receptor beta chains from one sample, sequenced in a study of blood T cell repertoires in COVID-19. Profiling relied on immunoSEQ multiplex PCR, and the TCRdb table lists in-frame clones only, not all of them. The sample lists some 220,000 clones, more than 70% occurring once. The sequencing input was peripheral blood. The receptors originated from a human donor in a cohort sampled during active COVID-19. Each CDR3 is given with its conserved first and last residue. The D gene is left open where the match is weak. Clone size, where shown, is once, few, many, or a class for clones that have expanded.

TRBJ2-7 | . | TRBV5-1 | . | CASSLTPQYEQYF | TGCGCCAGCAGCTTGACCCCTCAGTACGAGCAGTACTTC
TRBJ1-2 | . | TRBV3-1/TRBV3-2 | many | CASSPGQSLHGYTF | TGTGCCAGCAGCCCCGGACAGTCCCTCCATGGCTACACCTTC
TRBJ2-3 | TRBD2 | TRBV5-4 | . | CASSEQAGGPADTQYF | TGTGCCAGCAGCGAACAAGCGGGAGGGCCTGCGGATACGCAGTATTTT
TRBJ2-3 | . | TRBV6-5 | once | CASSYGLATDTQYF | TGTGCCAGCAGTTACGGCCTAGCTACAGATACGCAGTATTTT
TRBJ2-7 | . | TRBV7-8 | . | CASSFSSYEQYF | TGTGCCAGCAGCTTTAGCTCCTACGAGCAGTACTTC
TRBJ2-5 | . | TRBV5-8 | . | CASSLASQETQYF | TGTGCCAGCAGCTTGGCCAGTCAAGAGACCCAGTACTTC
TRBJ1-2 | TRBD1 | TRBV3-1/TRBV3-2 | . | CASSQDPKGACGF | TGTGCCAGCAGCCAAGATCCGAAGGGGGCGTGCGGCTTC
TRBJ1-1 | . | TRBV27 | . | CASSLHKNTEAFF | TGTGCCAGCAGTTTGCACAAGAACACTGAAGCTTTCTTT
TRBJ1-1 | . | TRBV7-3 | once | CASSLRGDTEAFF | TGTGCCAGCAGCTTACGGGGAGACACTGAAGCTTTCTTT
TRBJ1-1 | TRBD1 | TRBV5-5 | few | CASSFSGGQVNTEAFF | TGTGCCAGCAGCTTTTCGGGGGGACAGGTGAACACTGAAGCTTTCTTT
TRBJ2-1 | TRBD2 | TRBV27 | few | CASSFDLTSGSGKTFF | TGTGCCAGCAGTTTTGACTTGACTAGCGGGAGCGGAAAAACGTTCTTC
TRBJ2-7 | . | TRBV10-1 | . | CASSFRQTGDSHEQYF | TGCGCCAGCAGCTTCCGACAAACAGGGGACTCCCACGAGCAGTACTTC
TRBJ1-1 | . | TRBV28 | few | CASSLSDSTEAFF | TGTGCCAGCAGCCTATCGGACAGCACTGAAGCTTTCTTT
TRBJ2-1 | . | TRBV19 | . | CASSIRPRGGDEQFF | TGTGCCAGTAGTATTAGGCCCCGCGGGGGCGATGAGCAGTTCTTC
TRBJ1-5 | TRBD1 | TRBV4-2 | few | CASSQGTGENQPQHF | TGTGCCAGCAGCCAGGGAACAGGGGAGAATCAGCCCCAGCATTTT
TRBJ2-5 | TRBD2 | TRBV19 | many | CASSDSGRAQYF | TGTGCCAGTAGTGATAGCGGGAGAGCCCAGTACTTC
TRBJ2-1 | TRBD1 | TRBV28 | few | CASSLGARDRVYEQFF | TGTGCCAGCAGTTTAGGGGCCCGGGACAGGGTATATGAGCAGTTCTTC
TRBJ1-1 | . | TRBV6-1 | . | CASSDNRGTEAFF | TGTGCCAGCAGTGACAACAGAGGGACTGAAGCTTTCTTT
TRBJ2-3 | . | TRBV20-1 | . | CSAQGTDTQYF | TGCAGCGCTCAGGGCACAGATACGCAGTATTTT
TRBJ1-1 | . | TRBV5-1 | . | CASSLVQSMNTEAFF | TGCGCCAGCAGCTTGGTACAGAGCATGAACACTGAAGCTTTCTTT
TRBJ2-1 | TRBD2 | TRBV7-9 | . | CASSFSSGGHNEQFF | TGTGCCAGCAGCTTTTCTAGCGGCGGCCACAATGAGCAGTTCTTC
TRBJ2-2 | TRBD1 | TRBV10-3 | . | CAIRQGVGDGELFF | TGTGCCATCAGGCAGGGGGTAGGGGACGGGGAGCTGTTTTTT
TRBJ2-3 | . | TRBV7-9 | . | CASTIRDTDTQYF | TGTGCCAGCACGATCCGGGACACAGATACGCAGTATTTT
TRBJ1-3 | . | TRBV30 | . | CAWDSTHSGNTIYF | TGTGCCTGGGACAGCACCCACTCTGGAAACACCATATATTTT
TRBJ2-7 | TRBD1 | TRBV7-2 | . | CASSDTTGGLTYEQYF | TGTGCCAGCAGCGACACAACAGGGGGCTTGACCTACGAGCAGTACTTC
TRBJ1-1 | . | TRBV7-2 | . | CASSQPSGHMNTEAFF | TGTGCCAGCAGCCAACCCTCGGGACATATGAACACTGAAGCTTTCTTT
TRBJ1-1 | . | TRBV4-1 | few | CASSQGGVINTEAFF | TGCGCCAGCAGCCAAGGGGGCGTCATTAACACTGAAGCTTTCTTT
TRBJ1-1 | . | TRBV19 | few | CASSQDLNTEAFF | TGTGCCAGTAGCCAAGACTTGAACACTGAAGCTTTCTTT
TRBJ2-7 | . | TRBV6-5 | . | CASRVRDTFYEQYF | TGTGCCAGCAGAGTTCGGGACACCTTCTACGAGCAGTACTTC
TRBJ1-6 | . | TRBV6-2/TRBV6-3 | . | CASSYGRGSYNSPLHF | TGTGCCAGCAGTTACGGGCGGGGCTCCTATAATTCACCCCTCCACTTT
TRBJ1-5 | . | TRBV4-1 | few | CASSHLFGRGQPQHF | TGCGCCAGCAGCCACTTATTCGGGAGGGGTCAGCCCCAGCATTTT
TRBJ2-5 | TRBD1 | TRBV7-9 | . | CASSSPVSTGQETQYF | TGTGCCAGCAGCTCCCCTGTTTCGACAGGGCAAGAGACCCAGTACTTC
TRBJ1-3 | . | TRBV30 | . | CAWRGGSSGNTIYF | TGTGCCTGGAGGGGAGGGAGCTCTGGAAACACCATATATTTT
TRBJ1-1 | TRBD1 | TRBV5-6 | once | CASSRGTGLEAFF | TGTGCCAGCAGCCGCGGGACAGGGCTTGAAGCTTTCTTT
TRBJ1-4 | TRBD1 | TRBV5-1 | . | CASSWTGTNEKLFF | TGCGCCAGCAGCTGGACAGGGACTAATGAAAAACTGTTTTTT
TRBJ2-1 | . | TRBV7-2 | . | CASSPHRRRPTGNEQFF | TGTGCCAGCAGCCCTCATCGAAGGCGGCCTACCGGCAATGAGCAGTTCTTC
TRBJ2-2 | . | TRBV20-1 | . | CSASTGITGTGELFF | TGCAGTGCTAGTACCGGGATTACCGGGACCGGGGAGCTGTTTTTT
TRBJ2-1 | . | TRBV2 | few | CASSAFNEQFF | TGTGCCAGCAGTGCTTTCAATGAGCAGTTCTTC
TRBJ1-4 | . | TRBV5-1 | . | CASSLGTEINEKLFF | TGCGCCAGCAGCTTGGGGACAGAAATAAATGAAAAACTGTTTTTT
TRBJ2-1 | . | TRBV7-3 | . | CASSRGGGLRQFF | TGTGCCAGCTCCCGTGGAGGGGGCTTACGGCAGTTCTTC
TRBJ2-5 | . | TRBV3-1/TRBV3-2 | . | CASSHGRRETQYF | TGTGCCAGCAGCCACGGGAGAAGGGAGACCCAGTACTTC
TRBJ1-1 | . | TRBV19 | . | CASSPTFKGGTEAFF | TGTGCCAGTAGTCCCACCTTTAAAGGCGGAACTGAAGCTTTCTTT